This note documents a single TCR beta chain sequence. This sample is part of a study of blood T cell repertoires in COVID-19. Germline V CDR1 and CDR2: MNHEY, SVGAGI. Trimming removed 7 bases at V and 1 base at J, with 10 bases between. The CDR3 sequence is 13 residues long. In the original processing: Reference gene primer amplification yielded estimated nucleated cell counts. Only in-frame clones appear in the TCRdb table, and some are missing; sequencing was by immunoSEQ multiplex PCR. Clone size and the V and J calls come from that table; the DNA yielded D and trimming. The profile covers a few hundred thousand clones, with roughly 89% appearing a single time and roughly 2.1% taken by the ten largest.

The rearrangement joins TRBV6-5 to TRBJ2-5; TRBD1 is a possible D gene (5 bases). Source material: peripheral blood. This sequence originates from a man in his fifties with acute or convalescent COVID-19. The DNA of the CDR3 is TGTGCCAGCACCGAACAGGCCCAAGAGACCCAGTACTTC. This codes for CASTEQAQETQYF.